This TCR beta chain was sequenced in a study of early T cells in non-severe SARS-CoV-2 infection. Study at large: Bulk RNA from unsorted whole blood was sequenced; chains were unpaired.

Study-level points and caveats: Matching against VDJdb likely underestimated virus-specific expansions, favoring anti-spike CD8.

The CDR3 totals 15 residues. The germline V gene encodes CDR1 LGHNA and CDR2 YSLEER. J gave up 2 bases and V 1 base, and 3 bases lay outside the gene matches. Unique molecular identifier tags were affixed to discrete cDNA molecules. In TCRdb, the 5' RACE reads were re-called with MiXCR into one record per CDR3 protein. The sample shows roughly 28,000 distinct CDR3 sequences, 4.4% of them seen only once. This clonotype was observed a handful of times. The antigen is unknown. The clonotype was recovered from an adult who was a healthcare worker with PCR-confirmed SARS-CoV-2 infection or an uninfected control (not recorded which). This rearrangement joins TRBV4-3 to TRBJ1-1; 8 bases are shared with TRBD1. Specimen: whole blood. The CDR3 region has the DNA TGCGCCAGCAGCCAAGCGGACAGGGTTAACACTGAAGCTTTCTTT. Its protein is CASSQADRVNTEAFF.